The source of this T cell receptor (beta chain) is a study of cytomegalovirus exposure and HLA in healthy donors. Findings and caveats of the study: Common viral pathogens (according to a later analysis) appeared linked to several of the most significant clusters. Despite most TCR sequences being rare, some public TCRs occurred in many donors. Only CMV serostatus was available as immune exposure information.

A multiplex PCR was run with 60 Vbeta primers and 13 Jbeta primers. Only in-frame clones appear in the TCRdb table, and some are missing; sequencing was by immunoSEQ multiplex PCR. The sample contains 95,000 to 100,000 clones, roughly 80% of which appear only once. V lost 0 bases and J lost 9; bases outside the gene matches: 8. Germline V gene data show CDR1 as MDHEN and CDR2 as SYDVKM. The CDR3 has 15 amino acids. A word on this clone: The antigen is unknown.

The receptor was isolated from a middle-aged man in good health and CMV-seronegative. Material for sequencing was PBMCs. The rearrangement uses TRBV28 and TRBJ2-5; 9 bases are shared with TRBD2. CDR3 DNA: TGTGCCAGCAGTTTATGGCGGGAGGGCCTCTTTTCCCAGTACTTC. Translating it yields CASSLWREGLFSQYF.